This T cell receptor beta chain appears in the sequencing data of a study of regulatory T cells in long-lasting Graves disease. Documented time point: newly diagnosed GD, antithyroid drugs for less than 3 months. Researchers made the TCR library from RNA that was extracted from PBMCs. In building TCR beta libraries, iRepertoire HTBI primers were used together with Arm-PCR of CDR3 regions. TCRdb ran MiXCR on the multiplex PCR reads and lists one entry per CDR3 protein. The repertoire holds roughly 400,000 distinct CDR3 sequences, with roughly 15% as singletons. Germline-derived CDR1 and CDR2 are MDHEN and SYDVKM. CDR3 length: 11 amino acids. The V and J ends lost 3 bases and 8 bases respectively, with 7 bases between them. This sample was shared with a second study, whose subject was T cells in Graves' hyperthyroidism and ophthalmopathy. That report adds: For Graves' hyperthyroidism to be stable, ophthalmopathy could not progress within 18 months.

The starting material was peripheral blood mononuclear cells (PBMCs), obtained at new diagnosis, from a patient treated with antithyroid drugs. The TCR sequence derives from a woman between 18 and 30 years old with Graves disease. The chain combines TRBV28 with TRBJ1-2, with D tentatively TRBD1 (5 bases). This chain's CDR3 is CASSLWDGYTF. The CDR3 nucleotides read TGTGCCAGCAGTTTGTGGGACGGCTACACCTTC.